The 25 T cell receptor beta chains in this list originate from one sample, sequenced in a study of tumor and adjacent non-tumor tissue in lung cancer. No cell sorting was done before RNA was extracted from the tissue. A modified ARM-PCR protocol with three rounds of nested PCR amplified TCRbeta. TCRdb re-called the multiplex PCR reads with MiXCR, one entry per CDR3 protein. The sample has fewer than 85,000 distinct CDR3 sequences; 75% to 90% are singletons. The sequenced sample consisted of lung tumor tissue. The receptor source for this set is a woman aged 45 to 65 with non-small cell lung cancer.

This rearrangement joins TRBV5-8 to TRBJ2-7; a weak D match, TRBD2 (6 bases). Germline loops: CDR1 SGHTS, CDR2 YDEGEE. V was cut by 5 bases and J by 3 bases, with 18 bases left in between. The CDR3 consists of 15 residues. DNA of the CDR3: TGTGCCAGCAGAAATCCGGAGGGACTGTACTACGAGCAGTACTTC. Protein sequence: CASRNPEGLYYEQYF. Full variable domain (rest looked up from reference TRBV5-8 and TRBJ2-7): EAGVTQSPTHLIKTRGQQATLRCSPISGHTSVYWYQQALGLGLQFLLWYDEGEERNRGNFPPRFSGRQFPNYSSELNVNALELEDSALYLCASRNPEGLYYEQYFGPGTRLTVT.

Regarding this clonotype: The junction departs from germline at one end; a sequencing error may be responsible. The V call is TRBV6-1, the J call TRBJ1-4; weak D call: TRBD1 (5 bases). From germline, CDR1 is MNHNS and CDR2 SASEGT. CDR3 size: 14 residues. The CDR3 bases are TGTGCCAGCAACGAGGGAGGGACTAATGAAAAACTGTTTTTC. Its protein product is CASNEGGTNEKLFF.

As to this clonotype: With a much larger clone just one base away, this may be a read error. J is TRBJ1-6 and V is TRBV2, with 7 bases identical to TRBD1. Germline V gene data show CDR1 as SNHLY and CDR2 as FYNNEI. This CDR3 has 14 residues. CDR3 nucleotide sequence: TGTGCCAGCACGGGAGGGACAGTTAATTCACCCCTCTGCTTT. Residues: CASTGGTVNSPLCF.

This clonotype was counted between two and nine times. A much bigger clone sits one base away, suggesting this may be a read error. The rearrangement links TRBV7-8 to TRBJ2-2; 7 bases match TRBD1. The CDR3 has 17 residues. Germline-derived CDR1 and CDR2 are SGHVS and FQNEAQ. CDR3 residues: CASRLAQGQPNTGELFF. Written as DNA, the CDR3 is TGTGCCAGCAGATTAGCCCAGGGACAGCCCAACACCGGGGAGCTGTTTTTT.

This clonotype was found many times. The genes are TRBV6-1 and TRBJ2-3, with 8 bases identical to TRBD2. Per germline, CDR1 MNHNS and CDR2 SASEGT. V dropped 6 bases and J dropped 4; count of bases not matched to a gene: 9. This CDR3 contains 15 residues. The DNA of the CDR3 is TGTGCCAGCAGACCCCTTAGCGGGAATCCAGATACGCAGTATTTT. Encoded protein: CASRPLSGNPDTQYF.

In the case of this clonotype: Because it lacks the conserved phenylalanine or tryptophan at the end, this CDR3 is likely a read error. The gene calls are TRBV20-1 and TRBJ2-7; D is unclear. The germline V gene has CDR1 DFQATT and CDR2 SNEGSKA (reference sequence). Trimming took off 6 bases at V and 0 bases at J, with 18 bases between the two ends. This CDR3 spans 15 amino acids. The CDR3 bases are TGCAGTGCCAATTTAAACCCGATGAACTCCTACGAGCAGTACATC. This encodes CSANLNPMNSYEQYI.

As for this clonotype: It is likely a read error, because the conserved phenylalanine at the end of the CDR3 is missing. The chain is built from TRBV20-1 and TRBJ2-2, with 7 bases aligning to TRBD1. With 2 bases clipped from V and 4 bases from J, the junction kept 4 bases outside the gene matches. Germline CDR1 DFQATT, CDR2 SNEGSKA (reference sequence). The CDR3 is 14 amino acids. The CDR3 sequence: CSARYAGGTGELFL. CDR3 nucleotide sequence: TGCAGTGCTAGATATGCAGGGGGCACCGGGGAGCTGTTTTTG.

In the case of this clonotype: The junction does not match germline at one end; this may be a read error. J is TRBJ2-2 and V is TRBV12-3 or TRBV12-4; possibly TRBD2 for D (5 bases). The CDR3 loop spans 12 amino acids. This chain's CDR3 is CANSFLSVELFF. In nucleotides, the CDR3 is TGTGCCAACAGTTTTCTTAGCGTGGAGCTGTTTTTT.

The chain couples TRBV20-1 to TRBJ2-7, with a possible D match to TRBD1 (5 bases). Trimming shortened V by 7 bases and J by 3 bases, and 16 bases separated the two germline ends. The CDR3 loop spans 13 amino acids. Germline V CDR1 and CDR2: DFQATT, SNEGSKA (reference sequence). Here the CDR3 DNA reads TGCAGTGATGCAAGGACATGGAGCTACGAGCAGTACTTC. Its protein product is CSDARTWSYEQYF.

Within the sample, this clonotype is medium-sized. V usage is TRBV20-1 and J usage is TRBJ2-3, with 8 bases aligning to TRBD2. CDR1 and CDR2 (germline): DFQATT, SNEGSKA (reference sequence). V was pared by 6 bases and J by 1 base, with 12 bases of the junction left unmatched. The CDR3 length is 16 residues. CDR3 sequence (DNA): TGCAGTGCCGCGAGGGGGTTCGGGGGGGGCACAGATACGCAGTATTTT. It yields the protein CSAARGFGGGTDTQYF.

A few counts support this clonotype. Since no conserved phenylalanine or tryptophan closes the CDR3, a read error is the likely cause. V gene TRBV29-1 combines with J gene TRBJ1-2; D remains ambiguous. The CDR3 loop spans 12 amino acids. Germline loops: CDR1 SQVTM, CDR2 ANQGSEA. The CDR3 nucleotides read TGCAGCGTCGATGACATCAACTATGCCTACACCTTG. Its translation is CSVDDINYAYTL.

A remark on this clonotype: One end of the junction is discordant with germline, which a read error may explain. The chain links TRBV12-3 or TRBV12-4 to TRBJ2-1; D perhaps matches TRBD1 (5 bases). The CDR3 sequence is 13 residues long. For the CDR3, the DNA is TGTGCCAGCAGGATGGCAGGGTATAATGAGCAGTTGTTC. Translating gives CASRMAGYNEQLF.

In regard to this clonotype: Because the CDR3 is missing its conserved closing phenylalanine or tryptophan, this is likely a read error. This rearrangement joins TRBV20-1 to TRBJ2-5, with a possible D match to TRBD1 (5 bases). CDR1 is DFQATT, CDR2 SNEGSKA, per germline (reference sequence). Trimming removed 2 bases from V and 3 bases from J, with 10 bases in between. CDR3 length equals 13 residues. Here the CDR3 reads CSARPSREETQYI. The DNA of the CDR3 is TGCAGTGCTAGACCGTCCAGGGAAGAGACCCAGTACATC.

This rearrangement joins TRBV29-1 to TRBJ1-2; 9 bases match TRBD1. The V and J ends lost 6 bases and 7 bases, in that order; junction bases with no gene match: 6. CDR3 length: 12 amino acids. The V gene's germline CDR1 is SQVTM and CDR2 ANQGSEA. This CDR3 reads CSVHGQGIGYTF. For the CDR3, the DNA is TGCAGCGTCCACGGACAGGGGATTGGCTACACCTTC. Using reference TRBV29-1 and TRBJ1-2 for the parts outside the CDR3, the full variable domain is SAVISQKPSRDICQRGTSLTIQCQVDSQVTMMFWYRQQPGQSLTLIATANQGSEATYESGFVIDKFPISRPNLTFSTLTVSNMSPEDSSIYLCSVHGQGIGYTFGSGTRLTVV.

On this clonotype: One junction end does not reproduce the germline sequence, and a read error may be involved. The chain employs TRBV29-1 and TRBJ2-3, with D perhaps TRBD1 (5 bases). CDR1 is SQVTM, CDR2 ANQGSEA, per germline. This CDR3 spans 12 amino acids. CDR3 bases: TGCAACGTTGGACATGGTGGTGATACGCAGTATTTT. It translates to CNVGHGGDTQYF.

This clonotype was picked up a small number of times. This could be a read error, since a much larger clone is one nucleotide away. The genes are TRBV20-1 and TRBJ2-7; unclear D gene. With 7 bases removed from V and 1 base from J, the gap between germline ends came to 14 bases. The germline V gene has CDR1 DFQATT and CDR2 SNEGSKA (reference sequence). The length of the CDR3 is 13 residues. In DNA form, the CDR3 reads TGCAGTGTCTATAACGACCTTTCCTACGAGCAGTACTTC. Its translation is CSVYNDLSYEQYF.

With regard to this clonotype: An end of the junction does not agree with germline; a read error may underlie this. The chain carries TRBV29-1 and TRBJ2-7; D is possibly TRBD2 (5 bases). The germline V gene encodes CDR1 SQVTM and CDR2 ANQGSEA. This CDR3 is built from 13 residues. The CDR3 is CSVSSTGSYERYF. The CDR3 coding sequence is TGCAGCGTTTCCAGTACGGGGTCCTACGAACGGTATTTC.

Concerning this clonotype itself: Germline and junction disagree at one end, which may indicate a read error. This rearrangement joins TRBV6-2 or TRBV6-3 to TRBJ2-3; D is unclear. Germline CDR1 is MNHEY and CDR2 is SVGEGT. This CDR3 is 13 amino acids long. The CDR3 DNA sequence: TGTGCCAGCAATTACTCGGATGGTTCGGCGCAGTATTTT. Translating it yields CASNYSDGSAQYF.

Regarding this clonotype: One junction end disagrees with the germline gene, perhaps due to a read error. This rearrangement joins TRBV11-2 to TRBJ2-7, with TRBD1 matching 7 bases. CDR3 length equals 15 residues. Germline V gene data show CDR1 as SGHAT and CDR2 as FQNNGV. The chain's CDR3 is CASSLVGGVTYERYF. The CDR3 DNA is TGTGCCAGCAGTTTAGTAGGGGGCGTAACCTACGAGCGCTACTTC.

About this clonotype: The junction departs from the called germline gene at one end, perhaps through a read error. This chain uses TRBV20-1 with TRBJ2-5; D remains unclear. This CDR3 has 11 amino acids. Germline values: CDR1 DFQATT, CDR2 SNEGSKA (reference sequence). CDR3 DNA: TGCAGCGTAGGAAAACAAGAGACCCAGAACTTC. Its translation: CSVGKQETQNF.

Turning to this clonotype: Because the CDR3 is missing its conserved closing phenylalanine or tryptophan, this is likely a read error. The V gene is TRBV12-3 or TRBV12-4, the J gene TRBJ1-5; D is perhaps TRBD1 (5 bases). This CDR3 comprises 14 residues. The V end lost 9 bases, the J end lost 3 bases, and 15 bases lay between the germline ends. The CDR3 protein is CARSQRDVNQPQHS. CDR3 sequence (DNA): TGTGCCAGGAGTCAACGGGACGTCAATCAGCCCCAGCATTCT.

Details on this clonotype: The final CDR3 position lacks the conserved phenylalanine or tryptophan, pointing to a likely read error. The chain employs TRBV11-2 and TRBJ2-1; 10 bases map to TRBD2. Looked up from germline, CDR1 is SGHAT and CDR2 is FQNNGV. This CDR3 contains 15 residues. The chain's CDR3 is CASGFIAGGVNEQFL. The CDR3 region has the DNA TGTGCCAGCGGCTTTATAGCGGGAGGAGTCAATGAGCAGTTCCTC.

The gene calls are TRBV19 and TRBJ2-7; weak D call: TRBD2 (6 bases). CDR1 is LNHDA and CDR2 is SQIVND in the germline V gene (reference sequence). Between the trimmed V and J ends, which lost 5 bases and 3 bases, there was a span of 17 bases. This CDR3 contains 15 residues. This CDR3 reads CASSSGSTQIYEQYF. As DNA, the CDR3 is TGTGCCAGTAGTTCCGGGAGTACCCAAATCTACGAGCAGTACTTC.

This clonotype was observed many times. The chain uses TRBV6-5 and TRBJ1-2; D might be TRBD1 (5 bases). Germline loops: CDR1 MNHEY, CDR2 SVGAGI. Trimming cost V 7 bases and J 8 bases, with 14 bases left between them. This CDR3 has 12 residues. In DNA form, the CDR3 reads TGTGCCAGCACCCTTAAGGGGAGCGGCTACACCTTC. Its protein is CASTLKGSGYTF.

Worth noting for this clonotype: Relative to the germline gene, one junction end is altered; a read error may explain this. The V and J genes are TRBV29-1 and TRBJ2-7; possible D gene TRBD1, 7 bases. Germline V gene data show CDR1 as SQVTM and CDR2 as ANQGSEA. This CDR3 has 15 amino acids. CDR3 amino acids: CTVEGGSGGGYEQYF. CDR3 coding DNA: TGTACCGTTGAGGGAGGATCAGGGGGTGGCTACGAGCAGTACTTC.